This T cell receptor (beta chain) derives from a study of T cell responses to AZD1222 COVID-19 vaccine. Study-wide points: The study reported that nearly half of spike-specific TCRs target unmutated variant regions. Baseline testing showed seropositivity in only a handful of AZD1222 recipients. Following two doses of AZD1222, Spike-specific TCR breadth and depth rose.

Some clones are missing from TCRdb's copy, which holds only in-frame ones; the method was immunoSEQ multiplex PCR. Found here are about 200,000 clones, about 94% of them singletons; the top ten hold 0.95% to 1.1%. In regard to this clone: What it binds is not known.

The CDR3 sequence is 15 residues long. V dropped 8 bases and J dropped 2; count of bases not matched to a gene: 5. Looked up from germline, CDR1 is MNHEY and CDR2 is SVGAGI. The TCR comes from an adult who received the AZD1222 COVID-19 vaccine. The rearrangement links TRBV6-5 to TRBJ2-1; 11 bases line up with TRBD2. The material was peripheral blood, obtained 28 days after the second AZD1222 dose. The chain's CDR3 is CASSLSGGAYNEQFF. CDR3 DNA sequence: TGTGCCAGCTCTCTTAGCGGGGGGGCCTACAATGAGCAGTTCTTC.